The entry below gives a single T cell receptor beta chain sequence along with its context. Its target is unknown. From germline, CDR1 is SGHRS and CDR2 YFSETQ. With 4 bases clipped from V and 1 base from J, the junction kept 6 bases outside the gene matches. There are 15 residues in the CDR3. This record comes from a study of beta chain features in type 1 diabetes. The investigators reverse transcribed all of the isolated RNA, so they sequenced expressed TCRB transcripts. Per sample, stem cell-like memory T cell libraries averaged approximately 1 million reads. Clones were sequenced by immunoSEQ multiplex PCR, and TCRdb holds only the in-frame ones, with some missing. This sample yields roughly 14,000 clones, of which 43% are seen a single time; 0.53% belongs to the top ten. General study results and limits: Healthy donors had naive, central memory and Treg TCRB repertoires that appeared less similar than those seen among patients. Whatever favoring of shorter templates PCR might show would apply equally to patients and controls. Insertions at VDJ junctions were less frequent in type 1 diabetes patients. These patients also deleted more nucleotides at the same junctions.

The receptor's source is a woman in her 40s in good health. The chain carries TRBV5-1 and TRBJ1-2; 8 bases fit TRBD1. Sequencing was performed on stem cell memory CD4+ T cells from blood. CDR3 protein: CASSAGQEFNYGYTF. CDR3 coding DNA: TGCGCCAGCAGCGCGGGACAGGAGTTTAACTATGGCTACACCTTC.